Shown below are 8 T cell receptor beta chains from a single sample sequenced in a study of cytomegalovirus exposure and HLA in healthy donors. The PCR had 60 Vbeta and 13 Jbeta primers. Method: immunoSEQ multiplex PCR; TCRdb's copy keeps in-frame clones and lacks some. The sample records roughly 150,000 clones, around 75% being singletons. Material for sequencing was PBMCs. Source of these receptors: a man aged 60-69 years in good health and CMV-seronegative.

This clone was recorded a few times. V and J are TRBV9 and TRBJ1-2; D remains ambiguous. The CDR3 covers 10 residues. V was pared by 2 bases and J by 8 bases, with 4 bases between. Germline CDR1 and CDR2: SGDLS and YYNGEE. The CDR3 here is CASSVKGYTF. CDR3 nucleotides: TGTGCCAGCAGCGTTAAAGGCTACACCTTC.

The gene calls are TRBV19 and TRBJ1-1, with D uncertain. CDR1 and CDR2 from the germline V gene are LNHDA and SQIVND (reference sequence). CDR3 size: 13 residues. V was trimmed by 6 bases and J by 1 base, leaving 9 bases between them. CDR3 protein: CASRPPGNTEAFF. CDR3 DNA: TGTGCCAGTAGGCCCCCGGGGAACACTGAAGCTTTCTTT.

The chain is built from TRBV30 and TRBJ2-5; TRBD2 is a possible D gene (6 bases). The J call is in doubt because the DNA end fits TRBJ2-7 better. The CDR3 runs 15 residues. In germline, CDR1 is GTSNPN, CDR2 SVGIG (reference sequence). The CDR3 DNA reads TGTGCCTGGAGTGCTGTGAGCGGGTACACCCACGAGCAGTACTTC. Translated, it gives CAWSAVSGYTHEQYF.

The chain uses TRBV5-1 and TRBJ1-5; 8 bases map to TRBD1. The J segment lost 7 bases and the V segment lost 4 bases, leaving 7 bases of the junction unmatched. Germline CDR1 and CDR2: SGHRS and YFSETQ. The CDR3 covers 14 residues. The CDR3 protein is CASSPEDRAQPQHF. The CDR3 DNA reads as TGCGCCAGCAGCCCAGAGGACAGGGCACAGCCCCAGCATTTT.

The genes are TRBV12-5 and TRBJ2-7; 9 bases are a match to TRBD2. With V trimmed by 0 bases and J by 1 base, 7 bases remained unmatched. In germline, CDR1 is LGHNT, CDR2 FRNRAP. CDR3 length: 17 residues. This chain's CDR3 is CASGLVTETSGSYEQYF. DNA for the CDR3: TGTGCTAGTGGTTTGGTAACGGAGACTAGCGGTTCCTACGAGCAGTACTTC.

This clone turned up a few times. CDR3 sequence: CASSGAGTGDREAFF. The CDR3, as DNA: TGTGCCAGCAGCGGAGCCGGGACAGGGGATAGAGAAGCTTTCTTT. The rearrangement links TRBV7-2 to TRBJ1-1; TRBD1 matches at 10 bases. The CDR3 spans 15 residues. J gave up 8 bases and V 5 bases, and 11 bases lay outside the gene matches. Germline CDR1 reads SGHTA; CDR2 reads FQGNSA.

This clone has more than one count but fewer than ten. The chain links TRBV5-8 to TRBJ2-7; D not certain. CDR3 length: 13 amino acids. Germline values: CDR1 SGHTS, CDR2 YDEGEE. V lost 0 bases to trimming and J lost 0 bases, with 4 bases between them. The DNA for the CDR3 is TGTGCCAGCAGCTTGGCCCTCTCCTACGAGCAGTACTTC. Its translation is CASSLALSYEQYF.

This clone was seen a handful of times. This chain connects TRBV5-6 to TRBJ1-5, with 9 bases that match TRBD1. With V trimmed by 1 base and J by 3 bases, 5 bases remained unmatched. This CDR3 comprises 16 residues. Germline values: CDR1 SGHDT, CDR2 YYEEEE. CDR3 amino acids: CASSLYGTGHNQPQHF. Here the CDR3 DNA reads TGTGCCAGCAGCTTGTACGGGACAGGGCACAATCAGCCCCAGCATTTT.